These 5 T cell receptor beta chains share one sample of origin, sequenced in a study of identifying expanded T cells in peripheral blood. Libraries were prepared by immunoSEQ multiplex PCR; TCRdb keeps only in-frame clonotypes and omits some of them. Among 60,000 or so clones, about 85% were seen once, and the ten largest hold about 20%. Material: blood. These receptors were obtained from a person aged 18 to 70 in good health.

The V call is TRBV21-1, the J call TRBJ2-2; the D segment call TRBD1 is taken from the table without a DNA check. TRBV21-1 is classified as a pseudogene. The CDR3 consists of 16 residues. In DNA, the CDR3 is TGTGCCAGCAGCATCCGACAGGGACGGTACACCGGGGAGCTGTTTTTT. This codes for CASSIRQGRYTGELFF.

The chain combines TRBV29-1 with TRBJ2-1; unclear D gene. Between the trimmed V and J ends, which lost 1 base and 10 bases, there was a span of 11 bases. Germline CDR1 reads SQVTM; CDR2 reads ANQGSEA. The CDR3 is 12 residues long. CDR3 loop: CSVEGGFVEQFF. DNA of the CDR3: TGCAGCGTTGAAGGAGGATTTGTCGAGCAGTTCTTC.

The rearrangement joins TRBV5-1 to TRBJ2-5; TRBD2 matches at 9 bases. The ends lost 0 bases at V and 3 bases at J; junction bases unmatched: 12. The germline CDR1 and CDR2 sequences are SGHRS and YFSETQ. This CDR3 is 18 amino acids long. CDR3 protein: CASSLVVAGERGEETQYF. CDR3 DNA sequence: TGCGCCAGCAGCTTGGTGGTAGCGGGAGAGAGGGGAGAAGAGACCCAGTACTTC.

This clone has a handful of counts. This chain connects TRBV5-1 to TRBJ2-1; the D gene is possibly TRBD2 (5 bases). Trimming shortened V by 0 bases and J by 7 bases, and 14 bases separated the two germline ends. The germline CDR1 and CDR2 sequences are SGHRS and YFSETQ. The CDR3 length is 15 residues. CDR3 loop: CASSLDYSRGNEQFF. The CDR3 DNA follows: TGCGCCAGCAGCTTGGACTACTCTCGAGGGAATGAGCAGTTCTTC.

This clone was seen a few times. The chain links TRBV9 to TRBJ2-7; TRBD1 matches 7 bases. The CDR3 has 13 amino acids. Germline V gene sequence: CDR1 SGDLS, CDR2 YYNGEE. J was trimmed by 1 base and V by 3 bases; bases with no gene match: 1. The CDR3 sequence is CASSEGQSYEQYF. Written as DNA, the CDR3 is TGTGCCAGCAGCGAGGGACAGTCCTACGAGCAGTACTTC.